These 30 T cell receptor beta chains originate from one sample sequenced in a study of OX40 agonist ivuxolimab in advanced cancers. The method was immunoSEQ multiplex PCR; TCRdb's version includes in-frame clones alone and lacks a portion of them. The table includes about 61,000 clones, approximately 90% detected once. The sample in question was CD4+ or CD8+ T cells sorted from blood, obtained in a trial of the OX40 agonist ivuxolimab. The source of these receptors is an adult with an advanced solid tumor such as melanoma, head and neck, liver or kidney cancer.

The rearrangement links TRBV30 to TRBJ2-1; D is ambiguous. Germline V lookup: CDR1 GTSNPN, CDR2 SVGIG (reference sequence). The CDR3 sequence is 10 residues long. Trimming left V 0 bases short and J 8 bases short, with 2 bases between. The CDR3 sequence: CAWSVDEQFF. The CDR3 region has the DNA TGTGCCTGGAGTGTCGATGAGCAGTTCTTC.

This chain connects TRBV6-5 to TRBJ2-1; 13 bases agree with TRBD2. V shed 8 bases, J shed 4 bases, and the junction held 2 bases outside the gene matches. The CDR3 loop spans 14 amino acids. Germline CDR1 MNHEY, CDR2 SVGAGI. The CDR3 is CASWGLAGYNEQFF. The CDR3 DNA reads TGTGCCAGCTGGGGACTAGCGGGGTACAATGAGCAGTTCTTC.

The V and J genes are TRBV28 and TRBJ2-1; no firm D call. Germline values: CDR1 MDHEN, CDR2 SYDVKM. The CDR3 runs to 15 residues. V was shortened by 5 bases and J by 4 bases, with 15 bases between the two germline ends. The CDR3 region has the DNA TGTGCCAGCAGTCCGACTCCCCTGGATTACAATGAGCAGTTCTTC. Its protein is CASSPTPLDYNEQFF.

CDR3 in DNA: TGTGCCTGGAGTGTACAACTAGCGGGTTCCTACAATGAGCAGTTCTTC. The encoded protein is CAWSVQLAGSYNEQFF. The V and J genes are TRBV30 and TRBJ2-1, with 9 bases matching TRBD2. The CDR3 runs to 16 residues. Germline loops: CDR1 GTSNPN, CDR2 SVGIG (reference sequence). V was pared by 0 bases and J by 1 base, with 4 bases of the junction left unmatched.

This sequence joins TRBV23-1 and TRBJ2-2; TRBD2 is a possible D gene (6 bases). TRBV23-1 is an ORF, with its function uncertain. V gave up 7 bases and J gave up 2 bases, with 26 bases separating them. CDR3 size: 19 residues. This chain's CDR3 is CASIGEEQESFRNTGELFF. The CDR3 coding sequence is TGCGCCAGCATAGGGGAGGAGCAGGAGAGCTTTCGAAACACCGGGGAGCTGTTTTTT.

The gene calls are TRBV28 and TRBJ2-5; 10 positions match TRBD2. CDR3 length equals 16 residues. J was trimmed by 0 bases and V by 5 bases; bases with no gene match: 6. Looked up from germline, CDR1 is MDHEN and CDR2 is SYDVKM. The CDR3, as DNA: TGTGCCAGCAGTCCGCTAGCGGGGGCACACCAAGAGACCCAGTACTTC. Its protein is CASSPLAGAHQETQYF.

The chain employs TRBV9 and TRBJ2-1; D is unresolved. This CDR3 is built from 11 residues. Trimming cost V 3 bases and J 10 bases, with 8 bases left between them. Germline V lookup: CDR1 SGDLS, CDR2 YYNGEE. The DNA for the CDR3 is TGTGCCAGCAGCGGAGGTTGGGAGCAGTTCTTC. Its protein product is CASSGGWEQFF.

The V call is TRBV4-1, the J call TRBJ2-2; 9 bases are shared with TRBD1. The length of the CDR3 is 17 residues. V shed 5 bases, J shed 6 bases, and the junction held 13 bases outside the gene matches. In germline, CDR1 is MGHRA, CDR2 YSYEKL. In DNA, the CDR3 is TGCGCCAGCAGCAGAGGGGGACAGGGTGGTAAGTCCGGGGAGCTGTTTTTT. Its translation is CASSRGGQGGKSGELFF.

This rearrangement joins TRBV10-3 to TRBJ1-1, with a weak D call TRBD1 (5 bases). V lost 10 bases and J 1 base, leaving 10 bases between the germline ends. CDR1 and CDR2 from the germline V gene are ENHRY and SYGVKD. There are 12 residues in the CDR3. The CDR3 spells CATKQGNTEAFF. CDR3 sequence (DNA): TGTGCCACCAAGCAGGGGAACACTGAAGCTTTCTTT.

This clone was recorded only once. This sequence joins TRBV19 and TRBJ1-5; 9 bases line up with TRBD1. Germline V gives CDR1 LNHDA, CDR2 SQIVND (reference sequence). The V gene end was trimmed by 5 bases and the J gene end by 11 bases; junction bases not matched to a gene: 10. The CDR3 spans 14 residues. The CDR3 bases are TGTGCCAGTAGTCCGGGACAGGGTTGGGGGGCCCAGCATTTT. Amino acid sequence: CASSPGQGWGAQHF.

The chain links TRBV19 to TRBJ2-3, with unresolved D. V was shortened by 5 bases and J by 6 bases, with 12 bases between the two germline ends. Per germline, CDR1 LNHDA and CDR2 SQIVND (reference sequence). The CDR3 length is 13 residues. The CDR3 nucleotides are TGTGCCAGTAGTCCCTACTCTAGGGATACGCAGTATTTT. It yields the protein CASSPYSRDTQYF.

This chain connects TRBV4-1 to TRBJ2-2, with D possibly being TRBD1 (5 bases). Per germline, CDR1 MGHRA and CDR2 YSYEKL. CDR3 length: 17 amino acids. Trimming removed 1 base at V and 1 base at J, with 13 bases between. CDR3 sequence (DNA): TGCGCCAGCAGCCAAGGCCAGGGCTGGATGAACACCGGGGAGCTGTTTTTT. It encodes CASSQGQGWMNTGELFF.

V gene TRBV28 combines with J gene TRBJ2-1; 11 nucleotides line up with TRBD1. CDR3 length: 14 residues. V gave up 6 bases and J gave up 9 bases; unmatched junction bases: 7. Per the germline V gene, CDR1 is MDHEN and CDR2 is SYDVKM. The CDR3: CASRIGQGASEQFF. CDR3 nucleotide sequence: TGTGCCAGCAGGATAGGACAGGGGGCTTCTGAGCAGTTCTTC.

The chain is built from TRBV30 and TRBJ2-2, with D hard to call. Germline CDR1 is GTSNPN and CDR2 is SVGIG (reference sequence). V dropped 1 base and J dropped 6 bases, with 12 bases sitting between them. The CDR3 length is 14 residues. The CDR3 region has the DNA TGTGCCTGGAGTGGACCGGGTGGGTCCGGGGAGCTGTTTTTT. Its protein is CAWSGPGGSGELFF.

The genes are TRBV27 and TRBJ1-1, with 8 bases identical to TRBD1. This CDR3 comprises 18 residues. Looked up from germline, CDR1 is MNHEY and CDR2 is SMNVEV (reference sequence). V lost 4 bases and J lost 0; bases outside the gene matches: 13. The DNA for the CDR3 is TGTGCCAGCAGTTCTTTTGGCCACTTGACAGGGGTGAACACTGAAGCTTTCTTT. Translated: CASSSFGHLTGVNTEAFF.

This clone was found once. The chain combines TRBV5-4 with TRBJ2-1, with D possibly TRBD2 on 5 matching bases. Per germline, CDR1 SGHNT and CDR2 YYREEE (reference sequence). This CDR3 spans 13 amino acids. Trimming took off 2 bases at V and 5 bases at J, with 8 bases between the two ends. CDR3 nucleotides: TGTGCCAGCAGCTTTCGGGAAAACAATGAGCAGTTCTTC. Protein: CASSFRENNEQFF.

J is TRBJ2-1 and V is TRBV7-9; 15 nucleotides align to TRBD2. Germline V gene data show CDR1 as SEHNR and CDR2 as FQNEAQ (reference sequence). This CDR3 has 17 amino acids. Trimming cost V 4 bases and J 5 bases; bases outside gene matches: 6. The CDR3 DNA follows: TGTGCCAGCAGCTCGGGACTAGCGGGAGGCCCCCACAATGAGCAGTTCTTC. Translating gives CASSSGLAGGPHNEQFF.

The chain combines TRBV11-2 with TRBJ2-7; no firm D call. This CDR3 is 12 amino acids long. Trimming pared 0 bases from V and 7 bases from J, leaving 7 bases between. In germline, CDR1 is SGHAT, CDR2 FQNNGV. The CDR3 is CASSLDWGEQYV. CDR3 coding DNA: TGTGCCAGCAGCTTAGATTGGGGAGAGCAGTACGTC.

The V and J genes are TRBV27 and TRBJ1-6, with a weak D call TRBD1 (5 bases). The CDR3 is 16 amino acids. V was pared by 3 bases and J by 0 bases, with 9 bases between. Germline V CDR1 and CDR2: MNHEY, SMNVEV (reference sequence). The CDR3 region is CASSFQGSSYNSPLHF. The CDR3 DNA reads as TGTGCCAGCAGTTTTCAGGGAAGCTCCTATAATTCACCCCTCCACTTT.

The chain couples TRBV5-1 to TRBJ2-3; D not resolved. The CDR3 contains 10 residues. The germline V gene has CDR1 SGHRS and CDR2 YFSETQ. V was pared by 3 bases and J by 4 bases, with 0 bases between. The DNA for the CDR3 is TGCGCCAGCAGCTCAGATACGCAGTATTTT. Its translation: CASSSDTQYF.

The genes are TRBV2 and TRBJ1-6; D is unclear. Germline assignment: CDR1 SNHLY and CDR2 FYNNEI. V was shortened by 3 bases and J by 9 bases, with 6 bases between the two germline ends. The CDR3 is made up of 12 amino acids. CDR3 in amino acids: CASSDRASPLHF. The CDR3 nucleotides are TGTGCCAGCAGTGATCGGGCTTCACCCCTCCACTTT. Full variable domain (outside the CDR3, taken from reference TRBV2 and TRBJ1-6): EPEVTQTPSHQVTQMGQEVILRCVPISNHLYFYWYRQILGQKVEFLVSFYNNEISEKSEIFDDQFSVERPDGSNFTLKIRSTKLEDSAMYFCASSDRASPLHFGNGTRLTVT.

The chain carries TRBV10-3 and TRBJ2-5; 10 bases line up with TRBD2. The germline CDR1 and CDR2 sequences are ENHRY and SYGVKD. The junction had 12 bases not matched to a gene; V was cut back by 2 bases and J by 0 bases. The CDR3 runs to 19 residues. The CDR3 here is CAISERPITSGTYQETQYF. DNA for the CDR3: TGTGCCATCAGTGAGCGACCCATTACTAGCGGGACTTACCAAGAGACCCAGTACTTC.

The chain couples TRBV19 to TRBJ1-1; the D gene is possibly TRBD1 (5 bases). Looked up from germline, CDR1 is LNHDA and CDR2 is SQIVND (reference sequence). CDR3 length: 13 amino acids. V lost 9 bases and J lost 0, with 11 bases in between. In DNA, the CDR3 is TGTGCCAGCCGGGGGAACATGAACACTGAAGCTTTCTTT. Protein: CASRGNMNTEAFF.

The CDR3 loop reads CAWASGRAGNEQFF. CDR3 in DNA: TGTGCCTGGGCGAGCGGGAGGGCCGGCAATGAGCAGTTCTTC. The V gene is TRBV30, the J gene TRBJ2-1, with 10 bases identical to TRBD2. With 5 bases clipped from V and 6 bases from J, the junction kept 7 bases outside the gene matches. Germline assignment: CDR1 GTSNPN and CDR2 SVGIG (reference sequence). This CDR3 comprises 14 residues.

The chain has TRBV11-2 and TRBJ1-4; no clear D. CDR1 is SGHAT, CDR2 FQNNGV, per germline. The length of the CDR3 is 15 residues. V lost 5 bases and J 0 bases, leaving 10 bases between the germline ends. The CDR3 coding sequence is TGTGCCAGCAGCCGAGCAGGTGCAACTAATGAAAAACTGTTTTTT. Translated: CASSRAGATNEKLFF. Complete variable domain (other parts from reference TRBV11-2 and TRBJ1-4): EAGVAQSPRYKIIEKRQSVAFWCNPISGHATLYWYQQILGQGPKLLIQFQNNGVVDDSQLPKDRFSAERLKGVDSTLKIQPAKLEDSAVYLCASSRAGATNEKLFFGSGTQLSVL.

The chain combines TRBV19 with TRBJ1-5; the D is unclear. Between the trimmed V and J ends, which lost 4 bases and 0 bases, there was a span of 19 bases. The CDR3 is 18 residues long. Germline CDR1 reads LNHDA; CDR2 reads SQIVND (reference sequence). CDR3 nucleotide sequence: TGTGCCAGTAGTACCACCGAGTTCGACATTTATAGCAATCAGCCCCAGCATTTT. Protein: CASSTTEFDIYSNQPQHF.

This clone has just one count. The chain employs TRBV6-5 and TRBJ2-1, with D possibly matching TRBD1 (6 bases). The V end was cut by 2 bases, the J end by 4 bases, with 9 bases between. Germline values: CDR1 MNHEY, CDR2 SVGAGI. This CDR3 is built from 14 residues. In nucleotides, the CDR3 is TGTGCCAGCAGTTACCAGGACAGTTACAATGAGCAGTTCTTC. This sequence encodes CASSYQDSYNEQFF.

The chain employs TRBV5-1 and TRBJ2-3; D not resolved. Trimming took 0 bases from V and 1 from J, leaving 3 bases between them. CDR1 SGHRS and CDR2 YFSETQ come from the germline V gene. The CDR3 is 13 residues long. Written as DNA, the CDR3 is TGCGCCAGCAGCTTGGGTCGCACAGATACGCAGTATTTT. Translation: CASSLGRTDTQYF.

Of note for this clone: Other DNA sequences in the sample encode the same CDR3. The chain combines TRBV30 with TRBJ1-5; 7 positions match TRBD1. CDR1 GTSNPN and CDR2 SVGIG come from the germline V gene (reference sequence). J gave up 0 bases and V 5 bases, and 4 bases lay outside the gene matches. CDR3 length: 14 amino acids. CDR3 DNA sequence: TGTGCCTGGGGACAGGAGAATAGCAATCAGCCCCAGCATTTT. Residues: CAWGQENSNQPQHF.

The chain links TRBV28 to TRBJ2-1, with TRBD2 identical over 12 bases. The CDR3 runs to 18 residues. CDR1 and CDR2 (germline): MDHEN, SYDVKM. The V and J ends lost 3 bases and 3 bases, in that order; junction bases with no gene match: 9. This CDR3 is CASSFPEETSGSYNEQFF. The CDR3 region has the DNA TGTGCCAGCAGTTTCCCAGAGGAGACTAGCGGGAGCTACAATGAGCAGTTCTTC.